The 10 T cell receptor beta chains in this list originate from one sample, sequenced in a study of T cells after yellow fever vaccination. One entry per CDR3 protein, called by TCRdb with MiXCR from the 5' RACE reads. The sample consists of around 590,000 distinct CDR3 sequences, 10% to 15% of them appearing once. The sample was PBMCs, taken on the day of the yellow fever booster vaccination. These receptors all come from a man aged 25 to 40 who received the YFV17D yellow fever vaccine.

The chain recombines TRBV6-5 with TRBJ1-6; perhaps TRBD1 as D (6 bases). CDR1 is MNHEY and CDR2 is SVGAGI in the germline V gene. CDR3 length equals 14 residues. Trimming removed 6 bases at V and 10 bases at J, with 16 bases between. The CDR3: CASSKGGGGSPLHF. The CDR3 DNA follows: TGTGCCAGCAGCAAGGGGGGGGGAGGATCACCCCTCCACTTT.

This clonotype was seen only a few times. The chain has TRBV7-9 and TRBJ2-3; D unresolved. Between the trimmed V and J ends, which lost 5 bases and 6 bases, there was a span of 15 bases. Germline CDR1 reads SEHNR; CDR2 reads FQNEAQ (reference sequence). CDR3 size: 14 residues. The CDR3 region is CASSPDPTGDTQYF. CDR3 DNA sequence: TGTGCCAGCAGCCCAGACCCAACCGGGGATACGCAGTATTTT.

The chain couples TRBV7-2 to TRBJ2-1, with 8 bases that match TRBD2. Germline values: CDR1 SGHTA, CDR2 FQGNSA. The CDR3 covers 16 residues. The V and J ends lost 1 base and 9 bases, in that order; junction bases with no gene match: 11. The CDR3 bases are TGTGCCAGCAGCTTAGTTAGCGGGACTACTCGCATTGAGCAGTTCTTC. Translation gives CASSLVSGTTRIEQFF. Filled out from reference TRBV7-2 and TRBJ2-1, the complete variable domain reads GAGVSQSPSNKVTEKGKDVELRCDPISGHTALYWYRQSLGQGLEFLIYFQGNSAPDKSGLPSDRFSAERTGGSVSTLTIQRTQQEDSAVYLCASSLVSGTTRIEQFFGPGTRLTVL.

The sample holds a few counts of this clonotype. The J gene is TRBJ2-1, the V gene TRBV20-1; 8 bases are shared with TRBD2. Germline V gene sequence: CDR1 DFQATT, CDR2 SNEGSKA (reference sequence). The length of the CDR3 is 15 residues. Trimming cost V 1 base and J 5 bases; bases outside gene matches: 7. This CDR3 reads CSARGTSLSHNEQFF. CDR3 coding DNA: TGCAGTGCTAGAGGGACTAGCTTATCCCACAATGAGCAGTTCTTC.

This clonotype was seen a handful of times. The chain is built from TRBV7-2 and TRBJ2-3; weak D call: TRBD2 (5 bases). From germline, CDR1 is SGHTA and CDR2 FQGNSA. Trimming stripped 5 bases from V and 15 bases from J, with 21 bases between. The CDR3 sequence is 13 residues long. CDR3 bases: TGTGCCAGCAGCCCCTTTTCGCCGGGATTTTATTATTTT. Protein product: CASSPFSPGFYYF.

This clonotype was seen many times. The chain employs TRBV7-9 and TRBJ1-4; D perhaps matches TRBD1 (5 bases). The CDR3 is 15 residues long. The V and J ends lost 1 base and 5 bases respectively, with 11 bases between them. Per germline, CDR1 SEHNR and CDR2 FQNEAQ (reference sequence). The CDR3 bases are TGTGCCAGCAGCTTAGTGGGGACCGGCAATGAAAAACTGTTTTTT. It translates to CASSLVGTGNEKLFF.

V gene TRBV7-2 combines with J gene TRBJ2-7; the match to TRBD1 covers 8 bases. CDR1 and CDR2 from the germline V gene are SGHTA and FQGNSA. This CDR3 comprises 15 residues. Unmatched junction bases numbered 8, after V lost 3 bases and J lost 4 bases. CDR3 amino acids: CASSFDRDRFYEQYF. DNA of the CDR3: TGTGCCAGCAGCTTCGACCGGGACAGGTTTTACGAGCAGTACTTC.

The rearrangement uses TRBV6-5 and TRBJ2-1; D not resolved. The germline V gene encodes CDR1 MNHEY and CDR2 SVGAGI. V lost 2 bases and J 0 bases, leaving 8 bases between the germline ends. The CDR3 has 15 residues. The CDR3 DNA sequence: TGTGCCAGCAGTTACACTCAGAGCTCCTACAATGAGCAGTTCTTC. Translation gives CASSYTQSSYNEQFF.

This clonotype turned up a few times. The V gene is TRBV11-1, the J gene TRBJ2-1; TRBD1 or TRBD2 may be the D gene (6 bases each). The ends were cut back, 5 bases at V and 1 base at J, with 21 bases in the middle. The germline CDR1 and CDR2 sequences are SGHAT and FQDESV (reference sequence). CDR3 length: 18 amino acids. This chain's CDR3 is CASSNKPRGTSSYNEQFF. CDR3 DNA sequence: TGTGCCAGCAGCAACAAACCGCGCGGGACAAGTTCCTACAATGAGCAGTTCTTC.

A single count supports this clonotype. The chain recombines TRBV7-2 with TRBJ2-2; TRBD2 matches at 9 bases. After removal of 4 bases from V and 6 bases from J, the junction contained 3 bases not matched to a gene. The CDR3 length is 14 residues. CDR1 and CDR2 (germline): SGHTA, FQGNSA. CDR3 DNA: TGTGCCAGCAGCTGGACTAGCGCCTCCGGGGAGCTGTTTTTT. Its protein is CASSWTSASGELFF. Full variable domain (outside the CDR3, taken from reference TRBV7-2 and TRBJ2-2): GAGVSQSPSNKVTEKGKDVELRCDPISGHTALYWYRQSLGQGLEFLIYFQGNSAPDKSGLPSDRFSAERTGGSVSTLTIQRTQQEDSAVYLCASSWTSASGELFFGEGSRLTVL.